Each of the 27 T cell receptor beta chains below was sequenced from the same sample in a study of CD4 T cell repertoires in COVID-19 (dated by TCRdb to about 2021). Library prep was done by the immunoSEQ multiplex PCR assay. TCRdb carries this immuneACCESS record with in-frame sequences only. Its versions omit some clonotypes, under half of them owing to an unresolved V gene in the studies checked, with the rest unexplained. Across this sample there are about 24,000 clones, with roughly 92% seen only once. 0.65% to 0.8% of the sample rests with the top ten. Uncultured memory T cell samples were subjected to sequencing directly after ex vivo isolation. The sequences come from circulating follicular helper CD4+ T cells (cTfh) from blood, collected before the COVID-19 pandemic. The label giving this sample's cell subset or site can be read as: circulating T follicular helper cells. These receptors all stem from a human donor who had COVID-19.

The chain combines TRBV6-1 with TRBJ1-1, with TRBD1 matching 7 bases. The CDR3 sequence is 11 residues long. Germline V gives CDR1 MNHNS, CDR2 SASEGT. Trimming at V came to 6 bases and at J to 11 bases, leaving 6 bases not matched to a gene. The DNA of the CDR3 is TGTGCCAGCAGGGCAGACAGGGCGGCTTTCTTT. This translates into CASRADRAAFF.

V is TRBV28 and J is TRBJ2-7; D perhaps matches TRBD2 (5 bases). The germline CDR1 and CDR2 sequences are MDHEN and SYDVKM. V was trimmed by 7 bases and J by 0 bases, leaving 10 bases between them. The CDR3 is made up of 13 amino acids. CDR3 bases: TGTGCCAGCACGTCTAGCCCCTCCTACGAGCAGTACTTC. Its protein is CASTSSPSYEQYF.

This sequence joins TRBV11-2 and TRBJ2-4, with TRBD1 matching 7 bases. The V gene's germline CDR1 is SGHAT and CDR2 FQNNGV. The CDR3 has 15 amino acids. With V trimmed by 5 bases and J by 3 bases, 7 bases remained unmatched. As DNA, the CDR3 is TGTGCCAGCAGCCCGGACAGGTGGGACAAAAACATTCAGTACTTC. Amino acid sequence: CASSPDRWDKNIQYF.

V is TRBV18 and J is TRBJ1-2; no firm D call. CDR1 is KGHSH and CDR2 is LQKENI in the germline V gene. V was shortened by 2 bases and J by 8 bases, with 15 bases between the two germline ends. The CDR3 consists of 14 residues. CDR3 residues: CASSPGVLSGGYTF. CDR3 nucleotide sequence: TGTGCCAGCTCACCAGGGGTGTTAAGCGGGGGCTACACCTTC.

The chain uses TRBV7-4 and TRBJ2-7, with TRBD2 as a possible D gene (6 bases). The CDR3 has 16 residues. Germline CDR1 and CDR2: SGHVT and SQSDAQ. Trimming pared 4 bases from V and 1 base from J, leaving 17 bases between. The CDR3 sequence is CASSCASDGGSYEQYF. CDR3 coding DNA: TGTGCCAGCAGCTGTGCTAGCGACGGTGGTTCCTACGAGCAGTACTTC.

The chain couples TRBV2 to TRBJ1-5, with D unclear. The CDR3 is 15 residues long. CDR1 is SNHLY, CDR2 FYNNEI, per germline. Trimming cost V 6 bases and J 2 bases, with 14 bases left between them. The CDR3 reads CASRKGWGGNQPQHF. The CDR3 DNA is TGTGCCAGCAGGAAAGGGTGGGGAGGCAATCAGCCCCAGCATTTT.

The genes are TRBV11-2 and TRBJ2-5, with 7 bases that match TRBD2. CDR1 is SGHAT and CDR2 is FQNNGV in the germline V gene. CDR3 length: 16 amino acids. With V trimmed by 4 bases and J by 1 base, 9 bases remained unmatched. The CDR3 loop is CASSSPRASGQETQYF. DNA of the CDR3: TGTGCCAGCAGCTCCCCACGGGCTAGCGGCCAAGAGACCCAGTACTTC.

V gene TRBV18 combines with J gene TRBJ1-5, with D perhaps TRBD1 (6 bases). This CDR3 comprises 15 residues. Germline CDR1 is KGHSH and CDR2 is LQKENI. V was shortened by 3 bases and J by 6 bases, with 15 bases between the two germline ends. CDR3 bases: TGTGCCAGCTCACCGGGGCAGGGGTCGGTTCAGCCCCAGCATTTT. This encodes CASSPGQGSVQPQHF. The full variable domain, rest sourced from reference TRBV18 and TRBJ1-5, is NAGVMQNPRHLVRRRGQEARLRCSPMKGHSHVYWYRQLPEEGLKFMVYLQKENIIDESGMPKERFSAEFPKEGPSILRIQQVVRGDSAAYFCASSPGQGSVQPQHFGDGTRLSIL.

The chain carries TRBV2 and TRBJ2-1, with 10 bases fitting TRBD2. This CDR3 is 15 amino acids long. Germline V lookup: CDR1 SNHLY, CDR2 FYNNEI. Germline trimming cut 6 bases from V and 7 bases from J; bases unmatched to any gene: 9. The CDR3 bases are TGTGCCAGCAGAAGAATAGCGGGGGGAGGAAATGAGCAGTTCTTC. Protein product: CASRRIAGGGNEQFF.

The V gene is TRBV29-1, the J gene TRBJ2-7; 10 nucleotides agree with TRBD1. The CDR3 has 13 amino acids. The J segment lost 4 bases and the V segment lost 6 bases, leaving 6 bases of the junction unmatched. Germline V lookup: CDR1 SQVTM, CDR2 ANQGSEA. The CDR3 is CSVLTGGAYEQYF. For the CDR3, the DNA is TGCAGCGTCTTGACAGGGGGCGCGTACGAGCAGTACTTC.

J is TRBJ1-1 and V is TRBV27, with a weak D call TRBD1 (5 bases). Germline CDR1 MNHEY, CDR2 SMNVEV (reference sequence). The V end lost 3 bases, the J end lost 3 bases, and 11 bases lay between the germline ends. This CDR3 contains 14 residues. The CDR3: CASSFRVDDTEAFF. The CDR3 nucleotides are TGTGCCAGCAGTTTCAGGGTGGATGACACTGAAGCTTTCTTT.

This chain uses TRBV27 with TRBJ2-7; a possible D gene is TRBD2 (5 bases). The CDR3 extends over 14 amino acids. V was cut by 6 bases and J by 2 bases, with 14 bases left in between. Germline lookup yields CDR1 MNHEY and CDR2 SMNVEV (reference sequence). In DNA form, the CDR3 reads TGTGCCAGCAGAGGACTTCGCGCCACCTACGAGCAGTACTTC. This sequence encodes CASRGLRATYEQYF.

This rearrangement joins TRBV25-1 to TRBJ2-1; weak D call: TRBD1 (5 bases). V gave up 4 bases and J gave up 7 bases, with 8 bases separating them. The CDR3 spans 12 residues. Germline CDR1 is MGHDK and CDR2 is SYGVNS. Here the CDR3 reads CASSVRGNEQFF. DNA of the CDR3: TGTGCCAGCAGTGTTAGGGGAAATGAGCAGTTCTTC.

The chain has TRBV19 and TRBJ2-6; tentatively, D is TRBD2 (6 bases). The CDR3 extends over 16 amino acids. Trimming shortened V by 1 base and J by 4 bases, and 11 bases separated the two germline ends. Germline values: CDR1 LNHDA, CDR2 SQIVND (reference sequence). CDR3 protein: CASSIGLEGGANVLTF. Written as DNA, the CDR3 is TGTGCCAGTAGTATAGGGCTGGAGGGAGGGGCCAACGTCCTGACTTTC.

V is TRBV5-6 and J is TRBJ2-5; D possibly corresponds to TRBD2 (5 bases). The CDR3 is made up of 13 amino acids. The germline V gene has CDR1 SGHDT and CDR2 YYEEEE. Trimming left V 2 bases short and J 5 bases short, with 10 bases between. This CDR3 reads CASSFNRGETQYF. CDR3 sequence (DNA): TGTGCCAGCAGCTTCAACAGAGGGGAGACCCAGTACTTC.

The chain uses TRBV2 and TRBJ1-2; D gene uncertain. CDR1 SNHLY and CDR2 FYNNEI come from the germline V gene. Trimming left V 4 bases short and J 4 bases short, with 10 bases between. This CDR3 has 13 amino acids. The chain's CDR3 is CASSAVISYGYTF. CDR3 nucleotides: TGTGCCAGCAGTGCGGTTATCTCCTATGGCTACACCTTC.

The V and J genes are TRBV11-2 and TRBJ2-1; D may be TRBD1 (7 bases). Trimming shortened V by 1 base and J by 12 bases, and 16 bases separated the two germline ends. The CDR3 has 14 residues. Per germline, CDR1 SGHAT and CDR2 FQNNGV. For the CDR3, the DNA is TGTGCCAGCAGCTTAGGACAGGGAGGCGTGGGGCAGTTCTTC. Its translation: CASSLGQGGVGQFF.

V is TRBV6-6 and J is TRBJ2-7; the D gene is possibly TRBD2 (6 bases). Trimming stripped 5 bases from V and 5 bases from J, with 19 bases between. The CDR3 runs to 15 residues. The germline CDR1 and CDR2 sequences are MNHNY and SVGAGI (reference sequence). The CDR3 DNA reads TGTGCCAGCAGTATCGGGACTCTTAAAGGTAACGAGCAGTACTTC. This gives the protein CASSIGTLKGNEQYF.

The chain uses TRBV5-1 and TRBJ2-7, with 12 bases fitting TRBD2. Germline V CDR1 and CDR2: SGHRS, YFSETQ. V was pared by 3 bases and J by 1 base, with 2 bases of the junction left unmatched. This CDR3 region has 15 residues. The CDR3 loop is CASSSGTSGSYEQYF. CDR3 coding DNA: TGCGCCAGCAGCTCTGGGACTAGCGGGTCCTACGAGCAGTACTTC. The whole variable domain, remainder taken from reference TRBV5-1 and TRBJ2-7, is KAGVTQTPRYLIKTRGQQVTLSCSPISGHRSVSWYQQTPGQGLQFLFEYFSETQRNKGNFPGRFSGRQFSNSRSEMNVSTLELGDSALYLCASSSGTSGSYEQYFGPGTRLTVT.

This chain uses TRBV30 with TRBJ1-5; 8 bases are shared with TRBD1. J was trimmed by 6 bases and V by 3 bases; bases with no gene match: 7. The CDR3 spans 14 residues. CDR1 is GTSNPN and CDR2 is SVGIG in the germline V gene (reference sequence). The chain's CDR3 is CAWRGGQGGQPQHF. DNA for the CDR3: TGTGCCTGGAGGGGAGGACAGGGCGGTCAGCCCCAGCATTTT.

The CDR3 sequence is CASSKDSYNEQFF. The CDR3 nucleotides read TGTGCCAGCAGTAAAGACAGCTACAATGAGCAGTTCTTC. The chain couples TRBV25-1 to TRBJ2-1; possible D gene TRBD1, 5 bases. Trimming left V 5 bases short and J 3 bases short, with 8 bases between. This CDR3 has 13 amino acids. CDR1 MGHDK and CDR2 SYGVNS come from the germline V gene.

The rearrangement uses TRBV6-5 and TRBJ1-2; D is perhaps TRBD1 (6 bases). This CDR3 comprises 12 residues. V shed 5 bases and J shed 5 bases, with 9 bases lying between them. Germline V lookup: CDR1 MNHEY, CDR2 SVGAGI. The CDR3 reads CASSATGYGYTF. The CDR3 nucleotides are TGTGCCAGCAGTGCCACAGGGTATGGCTACACCTTC.

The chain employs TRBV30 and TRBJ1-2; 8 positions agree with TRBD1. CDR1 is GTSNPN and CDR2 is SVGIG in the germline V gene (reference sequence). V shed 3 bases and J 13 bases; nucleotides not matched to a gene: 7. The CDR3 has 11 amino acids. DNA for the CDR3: TGTGCCTGGAGCCGGACAGGGTTAGGCACCTTC. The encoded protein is CAWSRTGLGTF.

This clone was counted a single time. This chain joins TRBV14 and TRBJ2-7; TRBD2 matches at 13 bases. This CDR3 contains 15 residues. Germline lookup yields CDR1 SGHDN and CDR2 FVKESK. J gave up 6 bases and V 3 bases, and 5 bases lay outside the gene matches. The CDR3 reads CASSQRTSGSAEQYF. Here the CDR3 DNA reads TGTGCCAGCAGCCAGCGGACTAGCGGGAGTGCCGAGCAGTACTTC.

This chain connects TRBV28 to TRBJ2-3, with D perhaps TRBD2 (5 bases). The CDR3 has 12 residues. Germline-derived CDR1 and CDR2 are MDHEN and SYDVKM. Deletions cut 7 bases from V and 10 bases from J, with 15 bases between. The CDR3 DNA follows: TGTGCCAGCAACCTTGTAGGGCGGGCGCAGTATTTT. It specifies CASNLVGRAQYF.

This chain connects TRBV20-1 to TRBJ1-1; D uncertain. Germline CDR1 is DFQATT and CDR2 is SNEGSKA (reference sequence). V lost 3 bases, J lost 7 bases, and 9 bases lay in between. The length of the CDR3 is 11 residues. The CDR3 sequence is CSARRALEAFF. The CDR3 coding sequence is TGCAGTGCTAGGAGGGCCCTTGAAGCTTTCTTT.

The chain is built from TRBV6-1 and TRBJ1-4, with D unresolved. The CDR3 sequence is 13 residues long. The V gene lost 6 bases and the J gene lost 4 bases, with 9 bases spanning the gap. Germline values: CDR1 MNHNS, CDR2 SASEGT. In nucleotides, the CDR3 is TGTGCCAGCAGAGCGGGTCTTAATGAAAAACTGTTTTTT. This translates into CASRAGLNEKLFF.